The 5 T cell receptor beta chains presented below share a single source sample, sequenced in a study of metastatic and nonmetastatic thyroid tumors. No patient received treatment before thyroid surgery. TCRdb reprocessed the PCR reads using MiXCR. The table records 35,000 to 50,000 clones, around 28% of them present only once. Sequencing input: blood. These receptors were obtained from a male donor with papillary thyroid cancer or a benign thyroid nodule (not recorded which). Some clones in this sample may be carry-over from other donors' samples.

This clone was seen ten or more times. This chain uses TRBV28 with TRBJ1-1; a weak D match, TRBD1 (6 bases). This CDR3 comprises 13 residues. CDR1 and CDR2 (germline): MDHEN, SYDVKM. The V end was cut by 10 bases, the J end by 5 bases, with 17 bases between. This chain's CDR3 is CANSGAVGTEAFF. The CDR3 DNA sequence: TGTGCCAACTCGGGGGCGGTTGGGACTGAAGCTTTCTTT.

This clone has a handful of counts. The V gene is TRBV15, the J gene TRBJ2-3; D is unclear. Trimming removed 0 bases from V and 6 bases from J, with 7 bases in between. Looked up from germline, CDR1 is LNHNV and CDR2 is YYDKDF (reference sequence). The CDR3 runs 13 residues. CDR3 loop: CATSRDLVDTQYF. The CDR3 nucleotides read TGTGCCACCAGCAGAGACCTGGTCGATACGCAGTATTTT.

This clone was seen at least ten times. This sequence joins TRBV6-1 and TRBJ1-1; tentatively, D is TRBD1 (5 bases). CDR1 and CDR2 from the germline V gene are MNHNS and SASEGT. Between the trimmed V and J ends, which lost 10 bases and 0 bases, there was a span of 18 bases. The CDR3 is 15 residues long. The CDR3 protein is CATNLGQGVNTEAFF. CDR3 nucleotide sequence: TGTGCCACCAACCTCGGGCAGGGCGTGAACACTGAAGCTTTCTTT.

The CDR3 here is CASSQDVEAPVRSPLHF. CDR3 bases: TGTGCCAGCAGCCAAGACGTGGAGGCCCCTGTGCGATCACCCCTCCACTTT. The chain uses TRBV3-1 and TRBJ1-6; D unclear. The germline CDR1 and CDR2 sequences are LGHDT and YNNKEL (reference sequence). This CDR3 has 17 amino acids. V lost 0 bases to trimming and J lost 10 bases, with 19 bases between them.

This clone occurred a few times. J is TRBJ1-6 and V is TRBV28; D gene uncertain. Trimming took off 6 bases at V and 6 bases at J, with 12 bases between the two ends. Germline V gene sequence: CDR1 MDHEN, CDR2 SYDVKM. This CDR3 has 14 residues. CDR3 residues: CASSLPRTNSPLHF. The CDR3, as DNA: TGTGCCAGCAGCCTCCCCAGAACTAATTCACCCCTCCACTTT.